What follows are 9 T cell receptor beta chains derived from one specimen sequenced in a study of blood T cells in healthy people across ages. Sample-barcoded 5' priming and a J-beta primer mix drove a second PCR of about 6 to 12 cycles. Using its own MiXCR run on the 5' RACE reads, TCRdb lists one record per CDR3 protein. The repertoire has 1.5 million to 1.8 million distinct CDR3 sequences, approximately 39% of them found once; the top ten carry 4%. Material for sequencing was blood. The source is a woman in her late teens or twenties in good health.

CDR3 residues: CASSPEGGTEYNYGYTF. In DNA form, the CDR3 reads TGTGCCAGCAGCCCAGAGGGTGGGACAGAATATAACTATGGCTACACCTTC. The chain joins TRBV7-9 to TRBJ1-2; 7 bases line up with TRBD1. The length of the CDR3 is 17 residues. V was pared by 5 bases and J by 1 base, with 13 bases of the junction left unmatched. CDR1 is SEHNR and CDR2 is FQNEAQ in the germline V gene (reference sequence).

There are a few counts of this clonotype. V and J are TRBV5-1 and TRBJ1-1; the D is unclear. Germline lookup yields CDR1 SGHRS and CDR2 YFSETQ. CDR3 length: 12 residues. The germline V and J ends were trimmed by 9 bases and 5 bases, with 14 bases remaining between them. The CDR3 DNA is TGCGCCAAGAGTCCAACGTCGACTGAAGCTTTCTTT. The encoded protein is CAKSPTSTEAFF.

This clonotype was observed a few times. The V gene is TRBV20-1, the J gene TRBJ1-1, with TRBD1 as a possible D gene (6 bases). This CDR3 is built from 13 residues. V was shortened by 3 bases and J by 4 bases, with 12 bases between the two germline ends. CDR1 DFQATT and CDR2 SNEGSKA come from the germline V gene (reference sequence). DNA for the CDR3: TGCAGTGCTAGGGATCGGGGGCGCACTGAAGCTTTCTTT. Its translation is CSARDRGRTEAFF.

The rearrangement links TRBV12-5 to TRBJ1-2; tentatively, D is TRBD1 (6 bases). This CDR3 region has 15 residues. Per the germline V gene, CDR1 is LGHNT and CDR2 is FRNRAP. The V and J ends lost 6 bases and 0 bases respectively, with 14 bases between them. This CDR3 reads CASGYEGGSNYGYTF. The CDR3 nucleotides read TGTGCTAGTGGCTACGAAGGGGGATCTAACTATGGCTACACCTTC.

V usage is TRBV6-2 or TRBV6-3 and J usage is TRBJ2-1; 7 bases are a match to TRBD2. The assigned J gene may be wrong: the sequence end matches TRBJ2-7 better. Germline CDR1 is MNHEY and CDR2 is SVGEGT. The CDR3 consists of 16 residues. The CDR3 sequence is CASTDVGGGSSYEQYF. The CDR3 DNA is TGTGCCAGCACGGACGTGGGTGGCGGGAGTTCCTACGAGCAGTACTTC.

The CDR3 sequence: CASTRGGAEQFF. In nucleotides, the CDR3 is TGTGCCAGCACTAGAGGGGGTGCTGAGCAGTTCTTC. V usage is TRBV2 and J usage is TRBJ2-1; tentative D call: TRBD1 (6 bases). This CDR3 is built from 12 residues. The germline gives CDR1 SNHLY, CDR2 FYNNEI. Trimming left V 7 bases short and J 9 bases short, with 13 bases between.

The rearrangement uses TRBV4-2 and TRBJ1-1; possible D gene TRBD1, 5 bases. The germline V and J ends were trimmed by 0 bases and 11 bases, with 13 bases remaining between them. The CDR3 sequence is 13 residues long. The V gene's germline CDR1 is LGHNA and CDR2 YNFKEQ. The CDR3 DNA sequence: TGTGCCAGCAGCCAAGAAGGGACCCCCGAGGCTTTCTTT. Residues: CASSQEGTPEAFF.

With regard to this clonotype: Compared with germline, one end of the junction differs, possibly owing to a read error. The chain employs TRBV20-1 and TRBJ2-1; D could derive from TRBD1 or TRBD2 (5 bases each). The CDR3 is made up of 16 amino acids. Per germline, CDR1 DFQATT and CDR2 SNEGSKA (reference sequence). The CDR3 sequence is CGAIRDPLSSYNEQFF. The CDR3 nucleotides are TGCGGTGCTATAAGGGACCCCCTGAGCTCCTACAATGAGCAGTTCTTC.

The V gene is TRBV29-1, the J gene TRBJ2-5, with D maybe TRBD2 (6 bases). V lost 7 bases and J lost 11, with 20 bases in between. CDR1 and CDR2 (germline): SQVTM, ANQGSEA. The CDR3 runs 12 residues. The CDR3 sequence is CSAFGTGYGQYF. CDR3 bases: TGCAGCGCATTCGGGACTGGATACGGGCAGTACTTC.